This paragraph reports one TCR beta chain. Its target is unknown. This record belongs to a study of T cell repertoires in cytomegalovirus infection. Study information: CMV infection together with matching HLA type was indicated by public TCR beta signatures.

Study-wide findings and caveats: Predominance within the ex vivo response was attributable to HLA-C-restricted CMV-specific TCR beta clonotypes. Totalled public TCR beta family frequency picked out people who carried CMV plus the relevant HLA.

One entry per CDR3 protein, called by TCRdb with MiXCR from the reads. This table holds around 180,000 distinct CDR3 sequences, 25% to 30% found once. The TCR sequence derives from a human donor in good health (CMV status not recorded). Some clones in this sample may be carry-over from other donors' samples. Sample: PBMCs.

In DNA form, the CDR3 reads TGTGCCAGCGTAGGGGCAGTGAAGGCTGAAGCTTTCTTT. Amino acid sequence: CASVGAVKAEAFF. The V call is TRBV11-2, the J call TRBJ1-1; weak D call: TRBD1 (5 bases). Germline V gene lookup returns CDR1 SGHAT and CDR2 FQNNGV. This CDR3 spans 13 amino acids. With 8 bases removed from V and 6 bases from J, the gap between germline ends came to 16 bases.